A single sample gave rise to the 15 T cell receptor beta chains below, sequenced in a study of patients and donors after allogeneic stem cell transplantation (dated by TCRdb to 2020 to 2022). Library construction relied on RT-PCR. Sequenced using a NextSeq 550. The public reads were quality trimmed at Q25 with fastp and then assembled into clones with MiXCR by TCRdb, keeping productive beta chains. CDR3 protein sequences are deduplicated, and each keeps its most common genes and DNA. This sample is represented by approximately 8,000 distinct CDR3 sequences; approximately 10% of them were singletons. The ten top clones hold 52% of the sample. The source material was blood, either unsorted or a sorted T cell fraction (not recorded which). The receptors here all came from a human donor who was either an allogeneic HSCT recipient or a stem cell or donor lymphocyte infusion donor (not recorded which). It is not recorded whose cells these are; they may come from a transplant donor.

By proportion, this clonotype is medium-sized. The chain is built from TRBV3-1 and TRBJ1-1; D is uncertain. The CDR3 runs to 17 residues. Germline lookup yields CDR1 LGHDT and CDR2 YNNKEL (reference sequence). Trimming pared 0 bases from V and 0 bases from J, leaving 14 bases between. CDR3 sequence: CASSQEGGLGMNTEAFF. CDR3 nucleotide sequence: TGTGCCAGCAGCCAAGAGGGTGGGCTTGGGATGAACACTGAAGCTTTCTTT.

On this clonotype: Likely a read error: the CDR3 ends without its conserved phenylalanine or tryptophan. The CDR3, as DNA: TGTGCCAGCAGCCCAGCGGGGGCTTATCAGCCCCAGCATTAT. Translation gives CASSPAGAYQPQHY. This chain links TRBV14 with TRBJ1-5, with D possibly being TRBD1 (6 bases). Trimming pared 4 bases from V and 5 bases from J, leaving 12 bases between. The CDR3 is 14 amino acids. Germline V CDR1 and CDR2: SGHDN, FVKESK.

This clonotype was detected many times. The chain recombines TRBV7-2 with TRBJ2-2; 7 positions agree with TRBD1. Germline assignment: CDR1 SGHTA and CDR2 FQGNSA. This CDR3 has 17 amino acids. Trimming at V came to 1 base and at J to 0 bases, leaving 5 bases not matched to a gene. The chain's CDR3 is CASSLVSGGANTGELFF. CDR3 bases: TGTGCCAGCAGCTTAGTGTCAGGGGGTGCGAACACCGGGGAGCTGTTTTTT.

This clonotype was recorded many times. The rearrangement joins TRBV6-1 to TRBJ1-2, with 8 bases fitting TRBD1. The CDR3 is 13 amino acids. The J segment lost 6 bases and the V segment lost 7 bases, leaving 7 bases of the junction unmatched. Germline CDR1 is MNHNS and CDR2 is SASEGT. CDR3 residues: CASNRQGYDGYTF. CDR3 bases: TGTGCCAGCAATAGACAGGGGTATGATGGCTACACCTTC.

V is TRBV21-1 and J is TRBJ2-7; TRBD1, as called in the table, went unchecked against the DNA. TRBV21-1 is described as a pseudogene. CDR3 length: 14 residues. The CDR3: CASSMGGTRYEQYF. DNA of the CDR3: TGTGCCAGCAGCATGGGGGGCACTCGCTACGAGCAGTACTTC.

This clonotype appeared a few times. This chain joins TRBV10-3 and TRBJ2-1; 15 bases agree with TRBD2. Germline lookup yields CDR1 ENHRY and CDR2 SYGVKD. This CDR3 has 15 amino acids. V shed 8 bases, J shed 4 bases, and the junction held 3 bases outside the gene matches. Written as DNA, the CDR3 is TGTGCCATCGGACTAGCGGGGGGGCTATACAATGAGCAGTTCTTC. Translation: CAIGLAGGLYNEQFF.

The chain uses TRBV7-2 and TRBJ2-1; either TRBD1 or TRBD2 may fit D (6 bases each). Trimming took off 2 bases at V and 1 base at J, with 12 bases between the two ends. The germline V gene has CDR1 SGHTA and CDR2 FQGNSA. The CDR3 has 16 residues. CDR3 DNA: TGTGCCAGCAGCTTACCCGGGGGCCGTTCCTACAATGAGCAGTTCTTC. It translates to CASSLPGGRSYNEQFF.

This clonotype was recorded many times. The chain recombines TRBV7-9 with TRBJ1-4, with no clear D. Germline values: CDR1 SEHNR, CDR2 FQNEAQ (reference sequence). V dropped 3 bases and J dropped 8 bases, with 19 bases sitting between them. This CDR3 comprises 16 residues. The CDR3: CASSFEGGLAEEKLFF. The DNA for the CDR3 is TGTGCCAGCAGCTTCGAAGGCGGCTTGGCGGAAGAAAAACTGTTTTTT.

This clonotype was seen a handful of times. This chain joins TRBV7-2 and TRBJ2-5; D unclear. This CDR3 is built from 13 residues. Looked up from germline, CDR1 is SGHTA and CDR2 is FQGNSA. V was shortened by 3 bases and J by 5 bases, with 10 bases between the two germline ends. CDR3 protein: CASSFLGWETQYF. The CDR3 DNA reads as TGTGCCAGCAGCTTCCTTGGGTGGGAGACCCAGTACTTC.

This clonotype has ten or more counts. The rearrangement uses TRBV11-2 and TRBJ2-3; D is perhaps TRBD1 or TRBD2 (6 bases each). The CDR3 covers 16 residues. Germline V CDR1 and CDR2: SGHAT, FQNNGV. V lost 2 bases to trimming and J lost 1 base, with 13 bases between them. CDR3 sequence (DNA): TGTGCCAGCAGCTTAAGGGCAGGGGAGGGCACAGATACGCAGTATTTT. Translating gives CASSLRAGEGTDTQYF.

The chain is built from TRBV29-1 and TRBJ2-3; D ambiguous. In germline, CDR1 is SQVTM, CDR2 ANQGSEA. The CDR3 runs to 11 residues. Trimming cost V 4 bases and J 8 bases, with 10 bases left between them. CDR3: CSVGHSGTQYF. In DNA, the CDR3 is TGCAGCGTTGGACATTCTGGTACGCAGTATTTT.

This clonotype was detected ten times or more. The DNA for the CDR3 is TGTGCCAGCTCAGTGTCGGCGGACACTGAAGCTTTCTTT. Its translation is CASSVSADTEAFF. The gene calls are TRBV18 and TRBJ1-1; no firm D call. V was pared by 5 bases and J by 3 bases, with 10 bases between. This CDR3 has 13 amino acids. CDR1 and CDR2 from the germline V gene are KGHSH and LQKENI.

With respect to this clonotype: One end of the junction varies from germline; a read error may be responsible. This chain links TRBV3-1 with TRBJ1-2; no firm D call. The CDR3 has 16 residues. CDR1 and CDR2 (germline): LGHDT, YNNKEL (reference sequence). The CDR3 DNA follows: TGTGCCAGCAGCCAAGGCGAAACCTATTCCCTCCCTGGCTACTCCTTC. The encoded protein is CASSQGETYSLPGYSF.

Details on this clonotype: Germline is not matched at one junction end, which may reflect a read error. The chain carries TRBV7-2 and TRBJ1-1; 9 bases map to TRBD1. The length of the CDR3 is 17 residues. The germline gives CDR1 SGHTA, CDR2 FQGNSA. CDR3 in amino acids: CAGSARDRDYWNTEAFF. CDR3 nucleotide sequence: TGTGCCGGCAGCGCCCGGGACAGGGATTACTGGAACACTGAAGCTTTCTTT.

The table lists this clonotype with many counts. This chain links TRBV20-1 with TRBJ2-3, with D possibly being TRBD2 (5 bases). The CDR3 runs to 14 residues. Germline CDR1 DFQATT, CDR2 SNEGSKA (reference sequence). Trimming took 6 bases from V and 0 from J, leaving 13 bases between them. For the CDR3, the DNA is TGCAGTGCCGAGGACGGGGAAAGCACAGATACGCAGTATTTT. This translates into CSAEDGESTDTQYF.